This entry lists 26 T cell receptor beta chains sequenced from one sample in a study of T cells in Graves' hyperthyroidism and ophthalmopathy. RNA transcripts were the template for amplifying TCR beta CDR3 regions. First-round RT-PCR targeting the TCR CDR3 was performed with the HTBI primer set. TCRdb ran MiXCR on the multiplex PCR reads and lists one entry per CDR3 protein. Of around 690,000 distinct CDR3 sequences in the sample, 15% to 20% are singletons; the top ten hold around 16%. Sequencing was performed on blood. These receptors all stem from a man aged 45 to 65 with Graves' hyperthyroidism.

This clonotype appeared many times. The chain has TRBV30 and TRBJ2-5, with a possible D match to TRBD2 (7 bases). Deletions cut 5 bases from V and 5 bases from J, with 21 bases between. In germline, CDR1 is GTSNPN, CDR2 SVGIG (reference sequence). This CDR3 contains 15 residues. The CDR3 loop reads CAWASGKGGMETQYF. CDR3 DNA sequence: TGTGCCTGGGCCTCCGGGAAGGGGGGGATGGAGACCCAGTACTTC.

The chain recombines TRBV28 with TRBJ2-3, with TRBD1 identical over 11 bases. There are 17 residues in the CDR3. V gave up 6 bases and J gave up 6 bases; unmatched junction bases: 14. The germline V gene has CDR1 MDHEN and CDR2 SYDVKM. The CDR3 DNA follows: TGTGCCAGCAGAAAAGGACAGGGGGCTTCGACGGGTGATACGCAGTATTTT. As protein: CASRKGQGASTGDTQYF.

The rearrangement joins TRBV29-1 to TRBJ2-1; 10 positions match TRBD2. CDR1 and CDR2 (germline): SQVTM, ANQGSEA. The CDR3 runs 18 residues. With 3 bases clipped from V and 0 bases from J, the junction kept 11 bases outside the gene matches. The CDR3 DNA reads TGCAGCGTTGATCTAGCGGGAGCCCCCCTGAGCTCCTACAATGAGCAGTTCTTC. It yields the protein CSVDLAGAPLSSYNEQFF.

With respect to this clonotype: It may be a read error: a sequence one base away is much more abundant. The chain combines TRBV14 with TRBJ2-2; TRBD2 is a possible D gene (6 bases). The CDR3 loop spans 15 amino acids. Germline-derived CDR1 and CDR2 are SGHDN and FVKESK. The CDR3 sequence: CASSQRTQRAGEPFF. The CDR3 nucleotides are TGTGCCAGCAGCCAAAGGACACAGCGGGCCGGGGAGCCGTTTTTT.

This clonotype was observed a handful of times. The germline gene is not matched at one end of the junction; a read error may be the cause. This chain uses TRBV28 with TRBJ2-7, with D possibly matching TRBD2 (6 bases). The CDR3 has 15 amino acids. CDR1 and CDR2 (germline): MDHEN, SYDVKM. CDR3 bases: TGTGCCAGCAGTTCGGAGGGGACGTCAAACTACGGGCAGTACTTC. This gives the protein CASSSEGTSNYGQYF.

This clonotype was found a few times. J is TRBJ2-7 and V is TRBV19, with 7 positions matching TRBD1. V shed 5 bases, J shed 5 bases, and the junction held 12 bases outside the gene matches. Germline CDR1 and CDR2: LNHDA and SQIVND (reference sequence). The CDR3 consists of 15 residues. The CDR3 protein is CASSVSYRGYNEQYF. The CDR3 DNA reads as TGTGCCAGTAGTGTCTCCTACAGGGGCTACAACGAGCAGTACTTC.

This clonotype occurred many times. This chain uses TRBV6-1 with TRBJ1-1, with TRBD1 as a possible D gene (5 bases). The CDR3 runs 16 residues. The germline V gene has CDR1 MNHNS and CDR2 SASEGT. The V end was cut by 5 bases, the J end by 0 bases, with 16 bases between. In DNA form, the CDR3 reads TGTGCCAGCAGTTCCTCCCTTTGGGACTTGAACACTGAAGCTTTCTTT. Translation gives CASSSSLWDLNTEAFF.

This clonotype has a count of ten or more. The chain has TRBV7-2 and TRBJ2-1; possibly TRBD1 for D (5 bases). The germline CDR1 and CDR2 sequences are SGHTA and FQGNSA. Trimming shortened V by 5 bases and J by 10 bases, and 12 bases separated the two germline ends. The CDR3 consists of 12 residues. The CDR3 DNA reads TGTGCCAGCAGCGTGGGAAGGACAGAGCAGTTCTTC. This gives the protein CASSVGRTEQFF. Full variable domain (outside the CDR3, taken from reference TRBV7-2 and TRBJ2-1): GAGVSQSPSNKVTEKGKDVELRCDPISGHTALYWYRQSLGQGLEFLIYFQGNSAPDKSGLPSDRFSAERTGGSVSTLTIQRTQQEDSAVYLCASSVGRTEQFFGPGTRLTVL.

There are many counts of this clonotype. The CDR3 region has the DNA TGTGCCCTCACGAGGGAGCCCAACTATGGCTACACCTTC. Its translation: CALTREPNYGYTF. This chain links TRBV2 with TRBJ1-2; no reliable D call. This CDR3 is built from 13 residues. Trimming pared 11 bases from V and 2 bases from J, leaving 15 bases between. Germline V CDR1 and CDR2: SNHLY, FYNNEI.

The V and J genes are TRBV6-1 and TRBJ2-5, with 10 bases identical to TRBD2. The CDR3 runs 13 residues. The J segment lost 5 bases and the V segment lost 7 bases, leaving 4 bases of the junction unmatched. Germline V lookup: CDR1 MNHNS, CDR2 SASEGT. CDR3 residues: CASTPAGGETQYF. The CDR3 DNA is TGTGCCAGCACCCCAGCGGGAGGGGAGACCCAGTACTTC.

At least ten counts were recorded for this clonotype. The gene calls are TRBV6-1 and TRBJ2-2; D uncertain. V was clipped by 5 bases and J by 0 bases, with 10 bases between them. Germline V gene lookup returns CDR1 MNHNS and CDR2 SASEGT. This CDR3 region has 15 residues. CDR3 sequence reads: CASSSRRTNTGELFF. CDR3 DNA sequence: TGTGCCAGCAGTTCCCGACGGACGAACACCGGGGAGCTGTTTTTT.

This clonotype showed up many times. The rearrangement links TRBV10-3 to TRBJ2-7, with 10 bases identical to TRBD1. Germline CDR1 reads ENHRY; CDR2 reads SYGVKD. The CDR3 contains 16 residues. The trim removed 0 bases at V and 6 bases at J, leaving 8 bases unmatched. CDR3 residues: CAISESRDRGAPEQYF. CDR3 bases: TGTGCCATCAGTGAGTCGAGGGACAGGGGCGCGCCCGAGCAGTACTTC.

A word on this clonotype: The junction does not match germline at one end; this may be a read error. V usage is TRBV28 and J usage is TRBJ2-7; the D gene could be TRBD1 or TRBD2 (5 bases each). CDR1 MDHEN and CDR2 SYDVKM come from the germline V gene. There are 14 residues in the CDR3. The DNA of the CDR3 is TGTGCCAGCAGGGCCTCGGTCCCGTGGGACGAGCAGCACTTC. This encodes CASRASVPWDEQHF.

The chain is built from TRBV11-2 and TRBJ1-5; D may be TRBD1 (5 bases). Trimming removed 4 bases at V and 1 base at J, with 14 bases between. CDR1 and CDR2 from the germline V gene are SGHAT and FQNNGV. The CDR3 is made up of 16 amino acids. The DNA of the CDR3 is TGTGCCAGCAGCTATCCCAGGGTCCGGAGCAATCAGCCCCAGCATTTT. Translating gives CASSYPRVRSNQPQHF.

The gene calls are TRBV11-2 and TRBJ2-1; 11 bases are a match to TRBD2. The CDR3 extends over 15 amino acids. J gave up 8 bases and V 2 bases, and 5 bases lay outside the gene matches. CDR1 is SGHAT, CDR2 FQNNGV, per germline. CDR3 protein: CASSLSSGRVDEQFF. CDR3 DNA sequence: TGTGCCAGCAGCTTAAGTAGCGGGAGGGTCGATGAGCAGTTCTTC.

This clonotype occurred many times. This rearrangement joins TRBV10-3 to TRBJ2-1, with TRBD2 identical over 8 bases. The length of the CDR3 is 15 residues. After removal of 3 bases from V and 4 bases from J, the junction contained 5 bases not matched to a gene. From germline, CDR1 is ENHRY and CDR2 SYGVKD. CDR3 loop: CAISDSGRLYNEQFF. CDR3 sequence (DNA): TGTGCCATCAGTGACAGCGGGAGATTATACAATGAGCAGTTCTTC.

The chain recombines TRBV24-1 with TRBJ2-5; D may be TRBD2 (6 bases). V was pared by 2 bases and J by 5 bases, with 17 bases between. This CDR3 spans 16 amino acids. Germline V CDR1 and CDR2: KGHDR, SFDVKD. In nucleotides, the CDR3 is TGTGCCACCAGTGATTACTCGGGACTGGAATTTGAGACCCAGTACTTC. Residues: CATSDYSGLEFETQYF.

This clonotype was detected many times. The V call is TRBV29-1, the J call TRBJ1-2; 7 bases fit TRBD1. The CDR3 totals 13 residues. After removal of 8 bases from V and 2 bases from J, the junction contained 8 bases not matched to a gene. CDR1 is SQVTM and CDR2 is ANQGSEA in the germline V gene. The CDR3 spells CSSMTGQNYGYTF. In nucleotides, the CDR3 is TGCAGCTCCATGACAGGGCAGAACTATGGCTACACCTTC.

The table lists this clonotype with many counts. This chain connects TRBV27 to TRBJ1-1; a weak D match, TRBD1 (5 bases). The CDR3 has 15 amino acids. The V end was cut by 5 bases, the J end by 5 bases, with 18 bases between. Germline values: CDR1 MNHEY, CDR2 SMNVEV (reference sequence). DNA for the CDR3: TGTGCCAGCAGTAATTCTAGGGGAGGGCGGACTGAAGCTTTCTTT. Amino acid sequence: CASSNSRGGRTEAFF.

The gene calls are TRBV7-9 and TRBJ2-3, with 10 positions matching TRBD2. Unmatched junction bases numbered 7, after V lost 1 base and J lost 0 bases. The CDR3 is 18 amino acids. CDR1 is SEHNR, CDR2 FQNEAQ, per germline (reference sequence). CDR3 nucleotides: TGTGCCAGCAGCTTAGTCCCAGCGGGAGGGCCGAGCACAGATACGCAGTATTTT. It is translated as CASSLVPAGGPSTDTQYF.

The sample holds many counts of this clonotype. The rearrangement joins TRBV12-3 or TRBV12-4 to TRBJ1-5; D gene ambiguous. The CDR3 runs 13 residues. Deletions cut 7 bases from V and 11 bases from J, with 18 bases between. The CDR3 loop reads CASTGEPSSAQHF. The CDR3 DNA sequence: TGTGCCAGCACGGGAGAGCCCAGTAGTGCCCAGCATTTT.

J is TRBJ2-2 and V is TRBV18; D perhaps matches TRBD2 (5 bases). CDR1 and CDR2 from the germline V gene are KGHSH and LQKENI. The ends were cut back, 2 bases at V and 5 bases at J, with 12 bases in the middle. The CDR3 length is 15 residues. The CDR3 DNA reads TGTGCCAGCTCACCAGGCCGGGATAGGACCGGGGAGCTGTTTTTT. Translated, it gives CASSPGRDRTGELFF.

Only a few counts were recorded for this clonotype. The chain has TRBV9 and TRBJ2-1; tentative D call: TRBD1 (6 bases). Germline loops: CDR1 SGDLS, CDR2 YYNGEE. Trimming shortened V by 4 bases and J by 5 bases, and 13 bases separated the two germline ends. The CDR3 is 14 amino acids. CDR3 residues: CASSNWDINNEQFF. CDR3 bases: TGTGCCAGCAGCAACTGGGACATTAACAATGAGCAGTTCTTC.

This clonotype was observed many times. The chain joins TRBV11-2 to TRBJ1-6, with TRBD1 as a possible D gene (5 bases). Trimming stripped 7 bases from V and 7 bases from J, with 14 bases between. The CDR3 is 14 residues long. CDR1 and CDR2 (germline): SGHAT, FQNNGV. The DNA of the CDR3 is TGTGCCAGCACCTTCTCCCGGGGGAATTCACCCCTCCACTTT. Translated, it gives CASTFSRGNSPLHF.

The sample holds a few counts of this clonotype. The chain recombines TRBV5-1 with TRBJ1-5; a weak D match, TRBD1 (6 bases). CDR1 and CDR2 from the germline V gene are SGHRS and YFSETQ. The V gene lost 6 bases and the J gene lost 11 bases, with 21 bases spanning the gap. This CDR3 region has 14 residues. CDR3 sequence (DNA): TGCGCCAGCAAGGGACACCCTACTCTTGAGACCCAGCATTTT. Protein: CASKGHPTLETQHF.

At least ten counts were recorded for this clonotype. The chain has TRBV20-1 and TRBJ1-1; D gene unclear. Deletions cut 2 bases from V and 5 bases from J, with 18 bases between. Germline CDR1 and CDR2: DFQATT and SNEGSKA (reference sequence). The CDR3 consists of 15 residues. Written as DNA, the CDR3 is TGCAGTGCTAGATTGGGCGGGGAGGTATGGACTGAAGCTTTCTTT. Protein sequence: CSARLGGEVWTEAFF.